A selection of T cell receptor beta chains follows, all from one sample in a study of shared clonotypes between healthy human individuals. Sequenced by immunoSEQ multiplex PCR; TCRdb stores in-frame clones only, minus some. The sample records approximately 510,000 clones, roughly 78% being singletons. The sample comprised PBMCs. These receptors came from a woman in her 40s in good health. Some clones in this sample may be carry-over from other donors' samples. Each CDR3 is given with its conserved first and last residue. A D gene is named only where the DNA matches it firmly. The size of a clone is reported for some rows only, either as once, few or many, or as a class for expanded clones.

clone_size,d_call,v_call,j_call,cdr3_aa,cdr3_nt
.,TRBD1,TRBV19,TRBJ2-7,CASRKTGTGDEQYF,TGTGCCAGTAGGAAAACCGGGACAGGGGACGAGCAGTACTTC
.,TRBD2,TRBV19,TRBJ2-2,CASSIVRSGRAITGELFF,TGTGCCAGTAGTATAGTTCGGAGCGGGAGGGCCATAACCGGGGAGCTGTTTTTT
.,.,TRBV6-1,TRBJ2-3,CASSKAGAHRLGDTQYF,TGTGCCAGCAGTAAAGCTGGGGCTCATCGGTTAGGAGATACGCAGTATTTT
.,.,TRBV27,TRBJ2-6,CASQQEYISGANVLTF,TGTGCCAGCCAGCAGGAATACATCTCTGGGGCCAACGTCCTGACTTTC
.,.,TRBV19,TRBJ2-7,CASSPGHVYEQYF,TGTGCCAGTAGTCCCGGACACGTTTACGAGCAGTACTTC
.,TRBD2,TRBV5-1,TRBJ2-1,CASSLTSGSYNEQFF,TGCGCCAGCAGCTTAACTAGCGGGAGCTACAATGAGCAGTTCTTC
.,.,TRBV7-2,TRBJ2-7,CASSPRDLRLYEQYF,TGTGCCAGCAGCCCCCGGGACTTGAGACTCTACGAGCAGTACTTC
.,.,TRBV14,TRBJ2-3,CASSHLGEPVTDTQYF,TGTGCCAGCAGCCACCTAGGGGAGCCAGTCACAGATACGCAGTATTTT
.,TRBD2,TRBV7-3,TRBJ2-1,CASSSGLDSYNEQFF,TGTGCCAGCAGCTCGGGACTAGACTCCTACAATGAGCAGTTCTTC
.,.,TRBV9,TRBJ2-7,CASSGTGISYHEQYF,TGTGCCAGCAGCGGGACGGGAATCTCCTATCACGAGCAGTACTTC
.,.,TRBV28,TRBJ2-7,CASSLGVVASYEQYF,TGTGCCAGCAGTTTAGGAGTGGTGGCGTCCTACGAGCAGTACTTC
.,.,TRBV5-1,TRBJ1-2,CASSLVQAGPGYGYTF,TGCGCCAGCAGCTTGGTCCAGGCCGGCCCTGGCTATGGCTACACCTTC
.,.,TRBV7-3,TRBJ1-1,CASSPNRAANTEAFF,TGTGCCAGCAGCCCCAACAGGGCCGCGAACACTGAAGCTTTCTTT
.,.,TRBV6-1,TRBJ1-1,CASSERGSTLGAFF,TGTGCCAGCAGTGAAAGGGGCTCGACCCTGGGAGCTTTCTTT
.,.,TRBV5-6,TRBJ1-5,CASSQGGMEEPQHF,TGTGCCAGCAGCCAGGGAGGGATGGAGGAGCCCCAGCATTTT
.,.,TRBV15,TRBJ2-5,CATSRGERETQYF,TGTGCCACCAGCAGAGGGGAGCGGGAGACCCAGTACTTC
.,TRBD2,TRBV7-9,TRBJ2-7,CASSPSGGYSYEQYF,TGTGCCAGCAGCCCTAGCGGGGGATACTCCTACGAGCAGTACTTC
.,.,TRBV7-2,TRBJ2-5,CATSPGDPETQYF,TGTGCCACTTCGCCCGGGGACCCAGAGACCCAGTACTTC
.,.,TRBV2,TRBJ1-2,CASRTALSLGYTF,TGTGCCAGCAGGACAGCCCTATCTCTCGGCTACACCTTC
.,.,TRBV11-1,TRBJ2-1,CASSPSRGSGFAEQFF,TGTGCCAGCAGCCCCAGCAGGGGTTCAGGCTTTGCTGAGCAGTTCTTC
.,.,TRBV7-2,TRBJ2-7,CASSLRAGAHYEQYF,TGTGCCAGCAGCTTACGTGCGGGGGCCCACTACGAGCAGTACTTC
once,.,TRBV2,TRBJ1-1,CASSPPKMNTEAFF,TGTGCCAGCAGCCCCCCCAAGATGAACACTGAAGCTTTCTTT
few,.,TRBV30,TRBJ1-2,CAWSAGGYTF,TGTGCCTGGAGTGCCGGAGGCTACACCTTC
once,TRBD1,TRBV18,TRBJ2-5,CASSPGSFATGGLETQYF,TGTGCCAGCTCACCTGGCTCTTTTGCGACAGGGGGATTGGAGACCCAGTACTTC
.,TRBD2,TRBV5-1,TRBJ2-3,CASSKEASGADTQYF,TGCGCCAGCAGCAAGGAGGCTAGCGGTGCCGATACGCAGTATTTT
.,TRBD1,TRBV4-1,TRBJ2-1,CASSPLGQGGGEQFF,TGCGCCAGCAGCCCGCTTGGACAGGGGGGGGGTGAGCAGTTCTTC
.,TRBD2,TRBV6-1,TRBJ2-7,CATLPLAGGREQYF,TGTGCCACCCTACCACTAGCGGGAGGACGCGAGCAGTACTTC
.,.,TRBV6-6,TRBJ2-4,CASNQQGFGKNIQYF,TGTGCCAGCAACCAACAGGGATTTGGCAAAAACATTCAGTACTTC
.,TRBD1,TRBV15,TRBJ2-5,CATSSMGTGRGETQYF,TGTGCCACCAGCAGCATGGGGACAGGACGTGGGGAGACCCAGTACTTC
.,TRBD2,TRBV2,TRBJ2-7,CASSGLGGSYEQYF,TGTGCCAGCAGTGGGTTGGGGGGGTCCTACGAGCAGTACTTC
.,.,TRBV15,TRBJ2-7,CATSSSGREQYF,TGTGCCACCAGCAGCTCTGGGAGGGAGCAGTACTTC
.,TRBD2,TRBV7-6,TRBJ2-5,CASSLAWRTSAPPEHQETQYF,TGTGCCAGCAGCTTGGCTTGGCGGACTAGCGCGCCCCCTGAGCATCAAGAGACCCAGTACTTC
once,TRBD1,TRBV5-8,TRBJ2-1,CASSRGQGAYNEQFF,TGTGCCAGCAGCCGAGGACAGGGGGCCTACAATGAGCAGTTCTTC